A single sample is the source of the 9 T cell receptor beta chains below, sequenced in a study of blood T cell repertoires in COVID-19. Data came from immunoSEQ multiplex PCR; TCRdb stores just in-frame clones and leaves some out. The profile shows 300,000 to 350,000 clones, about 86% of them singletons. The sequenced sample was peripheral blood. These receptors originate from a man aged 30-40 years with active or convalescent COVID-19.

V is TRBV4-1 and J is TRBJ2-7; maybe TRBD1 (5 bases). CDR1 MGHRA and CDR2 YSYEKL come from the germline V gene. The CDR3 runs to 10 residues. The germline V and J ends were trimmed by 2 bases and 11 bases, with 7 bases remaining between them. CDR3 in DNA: TGCGCCAGCAGCCAACAGGGCGAGTACTTC. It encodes CASSQQGEYF.

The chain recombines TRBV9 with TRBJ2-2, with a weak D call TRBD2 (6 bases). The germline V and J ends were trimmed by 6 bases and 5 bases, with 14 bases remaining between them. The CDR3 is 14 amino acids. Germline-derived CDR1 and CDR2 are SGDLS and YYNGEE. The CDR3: CASTVGGNTGELFF. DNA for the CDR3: TGTGCCAGCACGGTGGGGGGAAATACCGGGGAGCTGTTTTTT.

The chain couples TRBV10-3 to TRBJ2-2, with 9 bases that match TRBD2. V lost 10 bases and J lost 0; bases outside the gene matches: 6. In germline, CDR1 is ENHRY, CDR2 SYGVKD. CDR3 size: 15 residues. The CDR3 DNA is TGTGCCACGGCGGGAGGGACCACGAACACCGGGGAGCTGTTTTTT. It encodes CATAGGTTNTGELFF.

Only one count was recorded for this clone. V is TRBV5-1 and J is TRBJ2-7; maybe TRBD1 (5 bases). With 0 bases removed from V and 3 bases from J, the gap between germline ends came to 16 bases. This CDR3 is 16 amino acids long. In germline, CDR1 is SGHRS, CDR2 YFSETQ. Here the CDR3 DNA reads TGCGCCAGCAGCTTGGCACGGTACCAGGGTTTCTACGAGCAGTACTTC. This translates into CASSLARYQGFYEQYF.

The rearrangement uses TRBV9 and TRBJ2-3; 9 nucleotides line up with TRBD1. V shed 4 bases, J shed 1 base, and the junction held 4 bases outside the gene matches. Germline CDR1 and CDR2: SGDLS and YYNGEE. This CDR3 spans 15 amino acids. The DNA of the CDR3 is TGTGCCAGCAGCCCGACAGGGGGGGGCACAGATACGCAGTATTTT. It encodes CASSPTGGGTDTQYF. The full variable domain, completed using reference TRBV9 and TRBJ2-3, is DSGVTQTPKHLITATGQRVTLRCSPRSGDLSVYWYQQSLDQGLQFLIQYYNGEERAKGNILERFSAQQFPDLHSELNLSSLELGDSALYFCASSPTGGGTDTQYFGPGTRLTVL.

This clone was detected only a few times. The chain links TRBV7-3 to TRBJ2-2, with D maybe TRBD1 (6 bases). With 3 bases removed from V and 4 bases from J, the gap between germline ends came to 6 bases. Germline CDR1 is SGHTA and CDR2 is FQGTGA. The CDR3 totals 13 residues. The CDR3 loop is CASSLTGTGELFF. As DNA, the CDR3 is TGTGCCAGCAGCTTGACAGGCACCGGGGAGCTGTTTTTT.

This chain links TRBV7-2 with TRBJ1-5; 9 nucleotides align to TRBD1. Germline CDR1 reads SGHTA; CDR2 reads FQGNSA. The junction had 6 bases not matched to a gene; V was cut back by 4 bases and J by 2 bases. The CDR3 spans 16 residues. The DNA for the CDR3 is TGTGCCAGCAGCTGGACAGGGGATGGTGGCAATCAGCCCCAGCATTTT. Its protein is CASSWTGDGGNQPQHF.

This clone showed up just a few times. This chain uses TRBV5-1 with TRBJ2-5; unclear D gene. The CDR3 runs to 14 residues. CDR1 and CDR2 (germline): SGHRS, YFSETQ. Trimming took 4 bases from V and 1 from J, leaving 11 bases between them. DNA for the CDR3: TGCGCCAGCAGCCCCCTCGGGTCCCAAGAGACCCAGTACTTC. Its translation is CASSPLGSQETQYF.

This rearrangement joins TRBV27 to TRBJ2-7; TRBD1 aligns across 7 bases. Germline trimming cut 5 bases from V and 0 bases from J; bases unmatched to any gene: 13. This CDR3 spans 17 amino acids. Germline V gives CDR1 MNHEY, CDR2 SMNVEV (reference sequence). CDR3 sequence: CASSTLNFRDSSYEQYF. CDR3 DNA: TGTGCCAGCAGTACCCTGAACTTTCGGGACAGCTCCTACGAGCAGTACTTC.